The 6 T cell receptor beta chains listed next were all sequenced from one sample in a study of monozygotic twins with inflammatory bowel disease (dated by TCRdb to the late 2010s). The library was built by means of 5' RACE. The listed sequencing device is Illumina HiSeq 2500. TCRdb reprocessed the sequencing reads and holds a single record per CDR3 protein sequence, with no DNA. The record for this sample contains approximately 400,000 distinct CDR3 sequences. 2% to 3% of the sample goes to the ten largest clones. Sequencing used blood. Every receptor here comes from a human donor with ulcerative colitis or Crohn's disease, or a healthy co-twin of an affected twin (not recorded which).

This chain links TRBV15 with TRBJ2-1. Germline lookup yields CDR1 LNHNV and CDR2 YYDKDF (reference sequence). This CDR3 is 16 amino acids long. The CDR3 loop reads CATSREGGSSYNEQFF.

CDR3 region: CASSFGGASNTGELFF. The V gene is TRBV5-1, the J gene TRBJ2-2; TCRdb's D call, TRBD1, is unchecked because there is no DNA. Germline CDR1 SGHRS, CDR2 YFSETQ. This CDR3 region has 16 residues.

V is TRBV7-2 and J is TRBJ2-7; TCRdb reports TRBD2, a call that lacks DNA to check it against. The CDR3 runs to 12 residues. Germline V gene lookup returns CDR1 SGHTA and CDR2 FQGNSA. CDR3: CASMGTSGEQYF.

The V and J genes are TRBV3-1 and TRBJ1-2. Germline CDR1 LGHDT, CDR2 YNNKEL (reference sequence). CDR3 length equals 14 residues. The CDR3 loop is CASSQDEGYGGYTF.

V and J are TRBV20-1 and TRBJ2-5; the TCRdb D gene call, TRBD1, has no DNA to confirm it. The CDR3 loop spans 13 amino acids. Germline CDR1 reads DFQATT; CDR2 reads SNEGSKA (reference sequence). The CDR3 protein is CSARGQGRETQYF.

Here the CDR3 reads CSGSFERGLFF. The chain combines TRBV20-1 with TRBJ2-2. Germline V gene data show CDR1 as DFQATT and CDR2 as SNEGSKA (reference sequence). The CDR3 totals 11 residues.